The rows below give T cell receptor beta chains drawn from one sample of a study of regulatory T cells in long-lasting Graves disease. TCRdb redid the calling of the multiplex PCR reads with MiXCR, one entry per CDR3 protein. The sample shows under 700,000 distinct CDR3 sequences, roughly 15% of them seen only once. These data also featured in a second study, about T cells in Graves' hyperthyroidism and ophthalmopathy.

Here the sequenced sample was peripheral blood mononuclear cells (PBMCs), taken at new diagnosis, from a patient treated with antithyroid drugs. The receptor set was obtained from a woman aged 35 to 60 with Graves disease. The CDR3 runs from the conserved cysteine through the conserved F or W. D genes are given only for firm matches. Where a row states a size, it is once, few, many or the class of an expanded clone; other rows omit it.

D gene	clone size	V gene	J gene	CDR3 protein	CDR3 DNA
NA	NA	TRBV20-1	TRBJ1-2	CSASGNINYGYTF	TGCAGTGCTAGTGGCAATATCAACTATGGCTACACCTTC
NA	NA	TRBV10-3	TRBJ1-2	CAISERGGYTF	TGTGCCATCAGTGAGAGGGGGGGCTACACCTTC
TRBD2	few	TRBV10-2	TRBJ2-1	CASSESAGDYNEQFF	TGCGCCAGCAGTGAGTCGGCGGGGGACTACAATGAGCAGTTCTTC
NA	many	TRBV5-1	TRBJ2-1	CASSMNRVRSYNEQFF	TGCGCCAGCAGCATGAACAGGGTTAGGTCCTACAATGAGCAGTTCTTC
NA	many	TRBV3-1	TRBJ1-6	CASSLQNSPLHF	TGTGCCAGCAGCCTCCAGAATTCACCCCTCCACTTT
NA	NA	TRBV5-6	TRBJ1-1	CASSLDQGSTEAFF	TGTGCCAGCAGCCTCGACCAAGGGAGCACTGAAGCTTTCTTT
NA	NA	TRBV18	TRBJ2-5	CASSPEKGGQETQYF	TGTGCCAGCTCACCGGAAAAGGGGGGCCAAGAGACCCAGTACTTC
NA	many	TRBV18	TRBJ1-4	CASSLGLTNEKLVF	TGTGCCAGCTCACTGGGACTTACTAATGAAAAACTGGTTTTT
TRBD2	many	TRBV7-8	TRBJ2-3	CASYSGGATDTQYF	TGTGCCTCATACTCCGGGGGGGCGACAGATACGCAGTATTTT
NA	many	TRBV6-2/TRBV6-3	TRBJ2-3	CASSPRGRGGTTDTQYF	TGTGCCAGCAGTCCGAGGGGAAGGGGCGGGACAACAGATACGCAGTATTTT
TRBD2	NA	TRBV28	TRBJ2-1	CASLRGGSYNEQFF	TGTGCCAGCCTACGGGGGGGATCCTACAATGAGCAGTTCTTC
TRBD1	many	TRBV28	TRBJ1-1	CASRHGTANTEAFF	TGTGCCAGCAGGCACGGGACAGCCAACACTGAAGCTTTCTTT
NA	NA	TRBV29-1	TRBJ2-3	CSVGREDSSPDTQYF	TGCAGCGTTGGCCGAGAGGACAGCTCTCCAGATACGCAGTATTTT
NA	many	TRBV5-1	TRBJ2-1	CASSLAPGAYYNEQFF	TGCGCCAGCAGCTTGGCCCCGGGGGCCTACTACAATGAGCAGTTCTTC
NA	NA	TRBV20-1	TRBJ1-5	CSARGRGNWRDQPQHF	TGCAGTGCTAGAGGCAGGGGTAATTGGAGGGATCAGCCCCAGCATTTT
TRBD1	few	TRBV9	TRBJ2-7	CASSVGQGDWYEQYF	TGTGCCAGCAGCGTTGGACAGGGTGATTGGTACGAGCAGTACTTC
NA	many	TRBV27	TRBJ2-2	CASSFRLSGYTGELFF	TGTGCCAGCAGTTTTCGTTTATCAGGGTACACCGGGGAGCTGTTTTTT
NA	many	TRBV7-2	TRBJ2-3	CASSLSRAGQYF	TGTGCCAGCAGCTTAAGTAGAGCGGGGCAGTATTTT
NA	few	TRBV2	TRBJ2-1	CASSDGWDSYNEQFF	TGTGCCAGCAGTGATGGGTGGGACTCCTACAATGAGCAGTTCTTC
TRBD2	NA	TRBV6-1	TRBJ2-1	CASTNTLSGGLYNEQFF	TGTGCCAGCACTAATACCCTAAGCGGGGGCCTCTACAATGAGCAGTTCTTC
TRBD1	many	TRBV12-3/TRBV12-4	TRBJ1-1	CASSLTGTADNTEAFF	TGTGCCAGCAGTCTGACCGGGACAGCAGACAACACTGAAGCTTTCTTT
NA	NA	TRBV7-9	TRBJ2-1	CATDTGWIGDEQFF	TGTGCCACCGACACAGGGTGGATTGGAGATGAGCAGTTCTTC
NA	NA	TRBV5-4	TRBJ2-3	CASSLGGPSSTDTQYF	TGTGCCAGCAGCTTGGGGGGGCCGTCTAGCACAGATACGCAGTATTTT
TRBD1	NA	TRBV5-1	TRBJ1-3	CASSLWDRDRNTIYF	TGCGCCAGCAGCTTGTGGGACAGAGATCGGAACACCATATATTTT
NA	many	TRBV12-3/TRBV12-4	TRBJ2-2	CASSSRNNRELFF	TGTGCCAGCAGTTCCCGAAATAACAGGGAGCTGTTTTTT
NA	many	TRBV12-3/TRBV12-4	TRBJ2-5	CASSFRPGAAGTQYF	TGTGCCAGCAGTTTTAGGCCCGGGGCCGCCGGGACCCAGTACTTC
NA	many	TRBV29-1	TRBJ2-2	CSAERGTGELFF	TGCAGCGCCGAGAGGGGCACCGGGGAGCTGTTTTTT
NA	many	TRBV28	TRBJ2-1	CASSPWFGTTTDNEQFF	TGTGCCAGCAGTCCTTGGTTTGGGACAACAACCGACAATGAGCAGTTCTTC
TRBD1	many	TRBV20-1	TRBJ1-5	CSARRLKGQGLLRTYQPQHF	TGCAGTGCTAGGAGGTTAAAGGGACAGGGTCTACTCCGAACGTATCAGCCCCAGCATTTT
NA	NA	TRBV7-3	TRBJ2-1	CASSLSQGMFDEQFF	TGTGCCAGCAGCTTAAGTCAGGGGATGTTCGATGAGCAGTTCTTC
TRBD2	NA	TRBV3-1	TRBJ2-7	CASSQGTPAGLANFYEQYF	TGTGCCAGCAGCCAAGGGACGCCGGCGGGACTAGCGAATTTCTACGAGCAGTACTTC
NA	many	TRBV10-3	TRBJ1-2	CAISESEIGYTF	TGTGCCATCAGTGAGTCGGAAATTGGCTACACCTTC
NA	NA	TRBV5-1	TRBJ1-1	CASSLARQMNTEAFF	TGCGCCAGCAGCTTGGCGCGACAAATGAACACTGAAGCTTTCTTT
TRBD1	NA	TRBV11-2	TRBJ2-2	CASRPWTGGGELFF	TGTGCCAGCAGACCGTGGACAGGGGGCGGGGAGCTGTTTTTT
NA	NA	TRBV7-9	TRBJ1-5	CASSFWQGDSNQPQHF	TGTGCCAGCAGCTTCTGGCAGGGAGATAGCAATCAGCCCCAGCATTTT
NA	many	TRBV2	TRBJ1-1	CASAREDTEAFF	TGTGCCAGCGCCCGGGAGGACACTGAAGCTTTCTTT
NA	many	TRBV2	TRBJ1-3	CASSDSSRGNTIYF	TGTGCCAGCAGTGACAGCTCCCGAGGAAACACCATATATTTT
TRBD1	many	TRBV6-1	TRBJ2-3	CASRPDRGWGTDTQYF	TGTGCCAGCAGACCGGACAGGGGTTGGGGCACAGATACGCAGTATTTT
NA	many	TRBV5-1	TRBJ2-5	CASSPGSTETQYF	TGCGCCAGCAGCCCTGGCTCCACTGAGACCCAGTACTTC
NA	NA	TRBV24-1	TRBJ2-2	CATSDLGDNTGELFF	TGTGCCACCAGTGATTTGGGGGACAACACCGGGGAGCTGTTTTTT
NA	NA	TRBV20-1	TRBJ2-3	CSAPPGLPSTDTQYF	TGCAGTGCGCCTCCGGGACTCCCAAGCACAGATACGCAGTATTTT
NA	many	TRBV12-5	TRBJ2-2	CASGLSGSDTGELFF	TGTGCTAGTGGTTTGTCAGGGTCTGACACCGGGGAGCTGTTTTTT
NA	NA	TRBV5-1	TRBJ1-1	CASSLVSGDGYTEAFF	TGCGCCAGCAGCTTGGTATCAGGGGATGGGTACACTGAAGCTTTCTTT
NA	many	TRBV12-3/TRBV12-4	TRBJ2-7	CASSLWGRTAREQYF	TGTGCCAGCAGTTTGTGGGGGAGGACTGCTCGGGAGCAGTACTTC
NA	NA	TRBV24-1	TRBJ2-1	CTTSDIYGTRQFF	TGTACCACCAGTGATATCTACGGGACAAGGCAGTTCTTC